A single sample gave rise to the 7 T cell receptor beta chains below, sequenced in a study of early T cells in non-severe SARS-CoV-2 infection. MiXCR, run by TCRdb on the 5' RACE reads, gives a single entry per CDR3 protein. Among fewer than 40,000 distinct CDR3 sequences, around 6.9% were seen once, and the ten largest hold more than 10%. The sequenced sample was whole blood, obtained at baseline. The source is an adult who was a healthcare worker with PCR-confirmed SARS-CoV-2 infection or an uninfected control (not recorded which).

This clonotype was observed a handful of times. The rearrangement joins TRBV7-8 to TRBJ2-1; 8 nucleotides align to TRBD2. V lost 5 bases to trimming and J lost 9 bases; unmatched junction nucleotides: 12. Germline assignment: CDR1 SGHVS and CDR2 FQNEAQ. The CDR3 loop spans 15 amino acids. CDR3 amino acids: CASSTPGTRVAEQFF. CDR3 bases: TGTGCCAGCAGCACCCCCGGGACTAGGGTGGCTGAGCAGTTCTTC.

The chain recombines TRBV18 with TRBJ1-2, with TRBD1 matching 8 bases. J lost 5 bases, V lost 3 bases, and 5 bases had no gene match. The CDR3 runs to 14 residues. Germline V lookup: CDR1 KGHSH, CDR2 LQKENI. CDR3 DNA sequence: TGTGCCAGCTCACCGGGACAGGACTTTTATGGCTACACCTTC. Translating it yields CASSPGQDFYGYTF.

This clonotype was detected only a few times. The V and J genes are TRBV13 and TRBJ2-7; D is uncertain. The CDR3 spans 14 residues. The ends were cut back, 5 bases at V and 6 bases at J, with 17 bases in the middle. Germline-derived CDR1 and CDR2 are PRHDT and FYEKMQ (reference sequence). The DNA for the CDR3 is TGTGCCAGCAGCAACGTAGCTGCGGAGTCCGAGCAGTACTTC. It is translated as CASSNVAAESEQYF. Full variable domain (outside the CDR3, taken from reference TRBV13 and TRBJ2-7): AAGVIQSPRHLIKEKRETATLKCYPIPRHDTVYWYQQGPGQDPQFLISFYEKMQSDKGSIPDRFSAQQFSDYHSELNMSSLELGDSALYFCASSNVAAESEQYFGPGTRLTVT.

The chain uses TRBV18 and TRBJ2-1; 13 bases match TRBD2. Germline V gives CDR1 KGHSH, CDR2 LQKENI. The CDR3 has 16 amino acids. The junction had 6 bases not matched to a gene; V was cut back by 3 bases and J by 7 bases. The CDR3: CASSPKTSGRMNEQFF. The CDR3 DNA reads as TGTGCCAGCTCACCTAAGACTAGCGGGAGGATGAATGAGCAGTTCTTC.

This clonotype was counted between two and nine times. The V and J genes are TRBV12-3 or TRBV12-4 and TRBJ2-3; 7 nucleotides align to TRBD1. With V trimmed by 3 bases and J by 0 bases, 12 bases remained unmatched. The CDR3 covers 18 residues. CDR3 amino acids: CASSLVQGTSPSTDTQYF. The CDR3 DNA sequence: TGTGCCAGCAGTTTGGTACAGGGGACCTCTCCTAGCACAGATACGCAGTATTTT.

This clonotype was found a few times. V gene TRBV6-1 combines with J gene TRBJ2-7, with D possibly being TRBD1 (6 bases). Germline V gene sequence: CDR1 MNHNS, CDR2 SASEGT. This CDR3 has 13 residues. V gave up 6 bases and J gave up 2 bases, with 11 bases separating them. This CDR3 reads CASSQGSPYEQYF. For the CDR3, the DNA is TGTGCCAGCAGCCAGGGGTCCCCCTACGAGCAGTACTTC.

As concerns this clonotype: The conserved phenylalanine or tryptophan normally closing the CDR3 is absent here, so this likely arose from a read error. This sequence joins TRBV27 and TRBJ2-7; 7 bases agree with TRBD1. Unmatched junction bases numbered 7, after V lost 6 bases and J lost 2 bases. Germline assignment: CDR1 MNHEY and CDR2 SMNVEV (reference sequence). CDR3 size: 14 residues. CDR3 sequence reads: CASSSARGPYEQYY. For the CDR3, the DNA is TGTGCCAGCAGCTCAGCGAGGGGGCCCTACGAGCAGTACTAC.